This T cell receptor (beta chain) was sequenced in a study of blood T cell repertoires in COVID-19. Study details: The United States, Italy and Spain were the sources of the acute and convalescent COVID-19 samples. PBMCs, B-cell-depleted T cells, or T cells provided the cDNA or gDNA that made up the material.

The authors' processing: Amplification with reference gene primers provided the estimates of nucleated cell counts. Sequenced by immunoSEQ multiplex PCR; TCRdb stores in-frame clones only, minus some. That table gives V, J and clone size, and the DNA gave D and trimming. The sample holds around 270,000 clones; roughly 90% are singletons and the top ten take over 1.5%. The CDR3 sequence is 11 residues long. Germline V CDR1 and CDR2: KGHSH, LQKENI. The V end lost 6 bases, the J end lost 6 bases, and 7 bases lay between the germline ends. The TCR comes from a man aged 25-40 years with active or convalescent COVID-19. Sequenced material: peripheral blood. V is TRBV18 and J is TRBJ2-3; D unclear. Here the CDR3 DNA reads TGTGCCAGCTCTCCCGGGGATACGCAGTATTTT. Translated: CASSPGDTQYF.